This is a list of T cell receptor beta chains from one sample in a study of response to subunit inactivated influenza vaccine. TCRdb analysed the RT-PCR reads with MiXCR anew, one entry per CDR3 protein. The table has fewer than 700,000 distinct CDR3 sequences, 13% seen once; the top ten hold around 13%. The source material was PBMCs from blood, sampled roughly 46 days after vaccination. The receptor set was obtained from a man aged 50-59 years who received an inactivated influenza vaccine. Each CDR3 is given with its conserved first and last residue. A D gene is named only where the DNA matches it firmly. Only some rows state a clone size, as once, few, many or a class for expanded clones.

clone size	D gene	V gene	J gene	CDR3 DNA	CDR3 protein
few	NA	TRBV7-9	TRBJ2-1	TGTGCCAGCAGCTTACCTTGGGGACCTGGGAGAAACAATGAGCAGTTCTTC	CASSLPWGPGRNNEQFF
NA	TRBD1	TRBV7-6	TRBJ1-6	TGTGCCAGCAGCCCCTATGGGCTCGGGACAGGGGGAATAGTGTTCTATAATTCACCCCTCCACTTT	CASSPYGLGTGGIVFYNSPLHF
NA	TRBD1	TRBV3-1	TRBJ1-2	TGTGCCAGCAGCGCGGACAGGGGCCTCTATGGCTACACCTTC	CASSADRGLYGYTF
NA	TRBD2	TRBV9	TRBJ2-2	TGTGCCAGCAGCGAAACTAGCGGGGGGGCCGCCGGGGAGCTGTTTTTT	CASSETSGGAAGELFF
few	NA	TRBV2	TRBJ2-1	TGTGCCAGCAAAACGTGGGGGTCCTACAATGAGCAGTTCTTC	CASKTWGSYNEQFF
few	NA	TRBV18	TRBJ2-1	TGTGCCAGCTCACCAGAGGGGAGAAGCTACAATGAGCAGTTCTTC	CASSPEGRSYNEQFF
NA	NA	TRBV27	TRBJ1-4	TGTGCCAGCAGTCTAACCGTGGCTGCAACTAATGAAAAACTGTTTTTT	CASSLTVAATNEKLFF
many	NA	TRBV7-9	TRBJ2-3	TGTGCCAGCAGCCTACTTTCTGGGGTGGCAGATACGCAGTATTTT	CASSLLSGVADTQYF
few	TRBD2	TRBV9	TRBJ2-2	TGTGCCAGCAGCGTGGGGGGGGCGAACACCGGGGAGCTGTTTTTT	CASSVGGANTGELFF
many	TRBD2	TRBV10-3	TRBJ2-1	TGTGCCATCAGTGACCCGGGACTATCCTACAATGAGCAGTTCTTC	CAISDPGLSYNEQFF
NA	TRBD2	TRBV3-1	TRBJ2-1	TGTGCCAGCAGCCTTGGGCTAGCGGGCTGGTACAATGAGCAGTTCTTC	CASSLGLAGWYNEQFF
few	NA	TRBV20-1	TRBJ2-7	TGCAGTGCTGGGCAGGCCATTCCTAACGAGCAGTACTTC	CSAGQAIPNEQYF
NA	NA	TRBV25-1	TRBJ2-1	TGTGCCAGCAGTGAAGTAAGGGGCGGCTCCTACAATGAGCAGTTCTTC	CASSEVRGGSYNEQFF
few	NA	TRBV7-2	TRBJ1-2	TGTGCCAGCAGCTTAGCGGGTCACTTCATGGATGGCTACACCTTC	CASSLAGHFMDGYTF
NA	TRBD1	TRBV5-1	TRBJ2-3	TGCGCCAGCAGCCAGGGACAGAGGGCAGATACGCAGTATTTT	CASSQGQRADTQYF
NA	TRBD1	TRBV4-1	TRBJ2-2	TGCGCCAGCAGCCAAGATAAGGCAGGGGGCACTGGGGAGCTGTTTTTT	CASSQDKAGGTGELFF
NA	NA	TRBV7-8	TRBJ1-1	TGTGCCAGCAGCTTGGATAACACTGAAGCTTTCTTT	CASSLDNTEAFF
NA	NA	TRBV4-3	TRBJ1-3	TGCGCCAGCAGCCCGGGGATCGCAGCGGGAAACACCATATATTTT	CASSPGIAAGNTIYF
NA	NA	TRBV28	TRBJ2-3	TGTGCCAGCAGCGTACTAATGGATACGCAGTATTTT	CASSVLMDTQYF
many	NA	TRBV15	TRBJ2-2	TGTGCCACCAGGTACAACGGGGAGCTGTTTTTT	CATRYNGELFF
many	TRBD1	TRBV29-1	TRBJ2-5	TGCAGCGTTGAAGGACAGGGAGAACTCCAAGAGACCCAGTACTTC	CSVEGQGELQETQYF
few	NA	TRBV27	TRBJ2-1	TGTGCCAGCAGTTTATCGACCAGCCACAATGAGCAGTTCTTC	CASSLSTSHNEQFF
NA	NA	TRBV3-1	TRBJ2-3	TGTGCCAGCAGCCATGCGGGGGCTTGGGATACGCAGTATTTT	CASSHAGAWDTQYF
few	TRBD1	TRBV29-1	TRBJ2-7	TGCAGCGTAGCCGACAGGGTCAACGTTTACGAGCAGTACTTC	CSVADRVNVYEQYF
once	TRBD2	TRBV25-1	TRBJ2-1	TGTGCCAGCAGTGAATACAGCGGGGCCTACAATGAGCAGTTCTTC	CASSEYSGAYNEQFF
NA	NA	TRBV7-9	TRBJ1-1	TGTGCCAGCGCTCATCGCCCTCCGGACACTGAAGCTTTCTTT	CASAHRPPDTEAFF
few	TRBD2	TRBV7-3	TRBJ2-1	TGTGCCAGCAGCCCCGCGGGACTAGCAGGGAATGAGCAGTTCTTC	CASSPAGLAGNEQFF
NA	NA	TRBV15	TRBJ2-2	TGTGCCACCAGCAAAAGCCCGGTAGGGGAGCTGTTTTTT	CATSKSPVGELFF
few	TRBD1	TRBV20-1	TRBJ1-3	TGCAGTGCGGCAGACAGGGCTGGAAACACCATATATTTT	CSAADRAGNTIYF
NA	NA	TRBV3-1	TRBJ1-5	TGTGCCAGCAGCCAAGACGGACAGTCGAATCAGCCCCAGCATTTT	CASSQDGQSNQPQHF
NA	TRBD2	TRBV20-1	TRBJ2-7	TGCAGTGCTCGCGGACTAGCGGCCTACGAGCAGTACTTC	CSARGLAAYEQYF
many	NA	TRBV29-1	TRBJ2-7	TGCAGCGTTGAGGGACTTCCCGGGAGCTCCTACGAGCAGTACTTC	CSVEGLPGSSYEQYF
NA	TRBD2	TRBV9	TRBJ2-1	TGTGCCAGCAGCCAGATAGCGGGAGGGTTCGATGAGCAGTTCTTC	CASSQIAGGFDEQFF
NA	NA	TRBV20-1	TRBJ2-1	TGCAGTGCTAAGACTACGAGCTCCTACAATGAGCAGTTCTTC	CSAKTTSSYNEQFF
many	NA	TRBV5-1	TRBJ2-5	TGCGCCAGCAGCTTGGTAATTCCGGAGACCCAGTACTTC	CASSLVIPETQYF
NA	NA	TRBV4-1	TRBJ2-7	TGCGCCAGCAGCCAAGTTCCCGAGCAGCTCTACGAGCAGTACTTC	CASSQVPEQLYEQYF
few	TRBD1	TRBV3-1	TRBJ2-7	TGTGCCAGCAGCCAAGAAGGGCGGCAGGGGGTCCACGAGCAGTACTTC	CASSQEGRQGVHEQYF
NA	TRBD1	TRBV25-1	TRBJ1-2	TGTGCCAGCAGCGTACAGGGGGCGCAAGGCTACACCTTC	CASSVQGAQGYTF
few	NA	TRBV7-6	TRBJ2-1	TGTGCCAGCAGCTTAGAGCAGGGCAATGAGCAGTTCTTC	CASSLEQGNEQFF
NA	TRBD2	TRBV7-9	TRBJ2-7	TGTGCCAGCAGCCCCCTTAGGGGCGGGAGCGTCCACGAGCAGTACTTC	CASSPLRGGSVHEQYF
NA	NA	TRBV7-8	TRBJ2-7	TGTGCCAGCAGCGACAGCCACTACGAGCAGTACTTC	CASSDSHYEQYF
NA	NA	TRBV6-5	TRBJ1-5	TGTGCCAGCAGTTCCACCCAAAGGCGGCAGCCCCAGCATTTT	CASSSTQRRQPQHF
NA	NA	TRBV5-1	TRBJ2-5	TGCGCCAGCAGAACGGGACGCTTCCAAGAGACCCAGTACTTC	CASRTGRFQETQYF
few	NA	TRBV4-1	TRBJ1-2	TGCGCCAGCAGCCGTTTACGGGAGAGCTATGGCTACACCTTC	CASSRLRESYGYTF
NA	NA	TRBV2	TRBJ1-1	TGTGCCAGCAGAGGGGACTCCTCCGTCACTGAAGCTTTCTTT	CASRGDSSVTEAFF
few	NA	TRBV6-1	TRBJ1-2	TGTGCGATTCCCTCCGGTCCTCAAGCTAACTATGGCTACACCTTC	CAIPSGPQANYGYTF
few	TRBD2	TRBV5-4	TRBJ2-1	TGTGCCAGCAGCTTTGGTAGCGGGGGGGTGAGCTCCTACAATGAGCAGTTCTTC	CASSFGSGGVSSYNEQFF
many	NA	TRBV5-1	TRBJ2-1	TGCGCCAGCAGCTTGCTTGGGGTTAATGAGCAGTTCTTC	CASSLLGVNEQFF
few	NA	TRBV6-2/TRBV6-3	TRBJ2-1	TGTGCCAGCAGAGGGTTTAGAGCGGGCGGGAACATACGAGAGCAGTTCTTC	CASRGFRAGGNIREQFF
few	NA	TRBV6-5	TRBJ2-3	TGTGCCAGCAGTGCACGGGGGAATACGCAGTATTTT	CASSARGNTQYF
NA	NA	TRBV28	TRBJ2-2	TGTGCCAGCAGTCCAACACGAGACACCGGGGAGCTGTTTTTT	CASSPTRDTGELFF